A selection of T cell receptor beta chains follows, all from one sample in a study of blood T cell repertoires in COVID-19. Measured with immunoSEQ multiplex PCR; TCRdb has only the in-frame clones, and not every one. The repertoire holds some 230,000 clones, approximately 81% seen once, with 2.9% in the top ten. The sample consisted of peripheral blood. The receptors were sampled from a man in his fifties who had recovered from COVID-19. Each CDR3 is given with its conserved first and last residue. D genes are given only for firm matches. Clone size is stated in some rows and not others, as once, few, many or a class when expanded.

J: TRBJ2-6
V: TRBV15
D: TRBD1
size: once
DNA: TGTGCCACCAGCAGAGTTGGACAGGGCGCCGGGGCCAACGTCCTGACTTTC
CDR3: CATSRVGQGAGANVLTF

J: TRBJ2-7
V: TRBV2
D: -
size: -
DNA: TGTGCCAGCAGACTCTCCTACGAGCAGTACTTC
CDR3: CASRLSYEQYF

J: TRBJ1-2
V: TRBV6-5
D: -
size: -
DNA: TGTGCCAGCAGTTACGCTACAGGGAAGGACTATGGCTACACCTTC
CDR3: CASSYATGKDYGYTF

J: TRBJ2-5
V: TRBV7-6
D: TRBD2
size: -
DNA: TGTGCCAGCAGCTTAGGTAGTCCTAGCGGGAGACGGGCCCAGTACTTC
CDR3: CASSLGSPSGRRAQYF

J: TRBJ1-1
V: TRBV28
D: -
size: -
DNA: TGTGCCAGCTGGACACTGCAGAACACTGAAGCTTTCTTT
CDR3: CASWTLQNTEAFF

J: TRBJ2-7
V: TRBV14
D: TRBD2
size: -
DNA: TGTGCCAGCAGCGATAGACTAGGGAGGGATGGCGAGCAGTACTTC
CDR3: CASSDRLGRDGEQYF

J: TRBJ2-1
V: TRBV5-4
D: TRBD2
size: -
DNA: TGTGCCAGCACCGGGACTAGCGGGAGGGCCTACAATGAGCAGTTCTTC
CDR3: CASTGTSGRAYNEQFF

J: TRBJ1-5
V: TRBV7-2
D: -
size: -
DNA: TGTGCCAGCAGAGGGAGCTGGGGTCAGCCCCAGCATTTT
CDR3: CASRGSWGQPQHF

J: TRBJ2-7
V: TRBV7-9
D: TRBD2
size: -
DNA: TGTGCCAGCAGCTTTGGGGGGGCCTACGAGCAGTACTTC
CDR3: CASSFGGAYEQYF

J: TRBJ1-2
V: TRBV5-6
D: -
size: -
DNA: TGTGCCAGCAGCCTCCACATGAACTATGGCTACACCTTC
CDR3: CASSLHMNYGYTF

J: TRBJ2-7
V: TRBV6-5
D: -
size: -
DNA: TGTGCCAGCAGTTACTCCCAGGGATACGAGCAGTACTTC
CDR3: CASSYSQGYEQYF

J: TRBJ1-5
V: TRBV15
D: -
size: -
DNA: TGTGCCACCAGCCCACACACAGGGAAAGTTAGCAATCAGCCCCAGCATTTT
CDR3: CATSPHTGKVSNQPQHF

J: TRBJ1-1
V: TRBV19
D: TRBD1
size: few
DNA: TGTGCCAGTAGTATACTAAGGCAGGGGGCGAGAACTGAAGCTTTCTTT
CDR3: CASSILRQGARTEAFF

J: TRBJ2-1
V: TRBV27
D: -
size: -
DNA: TGTGCCAGCAGTCCACAATACAGCCTCTCCTACAATGAGCAGTTCTTC
CDR3: CASSPQYSLSYNEQFF

J: TRBJ2-3
V: TRBV29-1
D: TRBD2
size: -
DNA: TGCAGCGTTGAAAAACGTAGGACTAGCGGTACTAGCACAGATACGCAGTATTTT
CDR3: CSVEKRRTSGTSTDTQYF

J: TRBJ2-5
V: TRBV5-4
D: -
size: -
DNA: TGTGCCAGCAGCTTGGAGGGAGGGGGGGAGACCCAGTACTTC
CDR3: CASSLEGGGETQYF

J: TRBJ2-3
V: TRBV5-8
D: -
size: -
DNA: TGTGCCAGCAGCTTGGCCGGGACTCCTTCGGATACGCAGTATTTT
CDR3: CASSLAGTPSDTQYF

J: TRBJ2-7
V: TRBV5-1
D: TRBD1
size: -
DNA: TGCGCCAGCAGCTTGGGACAGGGCCTCTCCTACGAGCAGTACTTC
CDR3: CASSLGQGLSYEQYF

J: TRBJ2-2
V: TRBV6-5
D: -
size: once
DNA: TGTGCCAGCAGTTACTCGAACAGGGGGAGGGCCGGGGAGCTGTTTTTT
CDR3: CASSYSNRGRAGELFF

J: TRBJ2-7
V: TRBV28
D: TRBD2
size: few
DNA: TGTGCCAGCAGATCCCCTCGGGGGGATGGCTACGAGCAGTACTTC
CDR3: CASRSPRGDGYEQYF

J: TRBJ2-2
V: TRBV2
D: TRBD1
size: -
DNA: TGTGCCAGCAGACGGACAGGGTCGAACACCGGGGAGCTGTTTTTT
CDR3: CASRRTGSNTGELFF

J: TRBJ1-2
V: TRBV12-3/TRBV12-4
D: -
size: -
DNA: TGTGCCAGCAGTCGGGTCCTTCTTTATGGCTACACCTTC
CDR3: CASSRVLLYGYTF

J: TRBJ2-2
V: TRBV6-5
D: TRBD1
size: -
DNA: TGTGCCAGCAGGGGGACAGCCTCCAACGCCGGGGAGCTGTTTTTT
CDR3: CASRGTASNAGELFF

J: TRBJ2-3
V: TRBV5-1
D: TRBD2
size: -
DNA: TGCGCCAGCAGCTTTTTAAGCGGGAGCGCAACAGATACGCAGTATTTT
CDR3: CASSFLSGSATDTQYF

J: TRBJ2-2
V: TRBV27
D: TRBD1
size: -
DNA: TGTGCCAGCAGTCCCGGGACAGGGGCGACGAACACCGGGGAGCTGTTTTTT
CDR3: CASSPGTGATNTGELFF

J: TRBJ2-7
V: TRBV6-5
D: TRBD1
size: -
DNA: TGTGCCAGTTTAACAGGGGGCGCGAATGCCGAGCAGTACTTC
CDR3: CASLTGGANAEQYF

J: TRBJ1-4
V: TRBV6-6
D: -
size: -
DNA: TGTGCCAGCAGTCTACAGGGTGCCAGGGAAAAACTGTTTTTT
CDR3: CASSLQGAREKLFF

J: TRBJ2-1
V: TRBV5-1
D: TRBD2
size: -
DNA: TGCGCCAGCAGCTTGGCTCTAGCGGGAGTCAATGAGCAGTTCTTC
CDR3: CASSLALAGVNEQFF

J: TRBJ2-1
V: TRBV19
D: TRBD1
size: -
DNA: TGTGCCAGTAGGCCGGACAGGGCACAATACAATGAGCAGTTCTTC
CDR3: CASRPDRAQYNEQFF

J: TRBJ1-1
V: TRBV3-1/TRBV3-2
D: TRBD1
size: -
DNA: TGTGCCAGCAGCCAAGCGAGGGACAGGGCTGGGGGCCGATTGAGGGCTTTCTTT
CDR3: CASSQARDRAGGRLRAFF

J: TRBJ1-2
V: TRBV2
D: -
size: -
DNA: TGTGCCAGCAGCCCCCCGGGATCGACTACCTATGGCTACACCTTC
CDR3: CASSPPGSTTYGYTF

J: TRBJ2-1
V: TRBV5-1
D: TRBD2
size: -
DNA: TGCGCCAGCAGCAAACCAAGACTAGCGGGATCCACCTACAATGAGCAGTTCTTC
CDR3: CASSKPRLAGSTYNEQFF

J: TRBJ1-1
V: TRBV28
D: -
size: -
DNA: TGTGCCAGCAGTTTAGAGAGGACTGAAGCTTTCTTT
CDR3: CASSLERTEAFF

J: TRBJ1-1
V: TRBV5-1
D: TRBD1
size: few
DNA: TGCGCCAGCACTCAGGGGGGAAGCACTGAAGCTTTCTTT
CDR3: CASTQGGSTEAFF

J: TRBJ2-1
V: TRBV10-1
D: TRBD1
size: -
DNA: TGCGCCAGCAGTGTTAATATTAGACAGGGGGCTGGTCAGTTCTTC
CDR3: CASSVNIRQGAGQFF

J: TRBJ1-4
V: TRBV5-1
D: -
size: -
DNA: TGCGCCAGCAGCCCTACCGCAACTAATGAAAAACTGTTTTTT
CDR3: CASSPTATNEKLFF

J: TRBJ2-3
V: TRBV2
D: TRBD2
size: -
DNA: TGTGCCAGCAGACTAGCGGGAGGGGCAGATACGCAGTATTTT
CDR3: CASRLAGGADTQYF

J: TRBJ1-6
V: TRBV6-5
D: TRBD1
size: -
DNA: TGTGCCAGCAGTTTCGGACAGGGAGGGAATTCACCCCTCCACTTT
CDR3: CASSFGQGGNSPLHF

J: TRBJ2-3
V: TRBV15
D: -
size: -
DNA: TGTGCCACCAGCATGCAGGGAGATACGCAGTATTTT
CDR3: CATSMQGDTQYF

J: TRBJ2-1
V: TRBV6-4
D: TRBD2
size: -
DNA: TGTGCCAGCAGCCCGACTAGCGGGATTATGAATGAGCAGTTCTTC
CDR3: CASSPTSGIMNEQFF

J: TRBJ2-6
V: TRBV28
D: -
size: -
DNA: TGTGCCAGCAGTTTTACCGACTACTATAGGGCCAACGTCCTGACTTTC
CDR3: CASSFTDYYRANVLTF

J: TRBJ2-7
V: TRBV6-5
D: -
size: -
DNA: TGTGCCAGCATGTTCGAGGGAGTGAGCTACGAGCAGTACTTC
CDR3: CASMFEGVSYEQYF

J: TRBJ2-2
V: TRBV7-6
D: TRBD2
size: -
DNA: TGTGCCAGCAGCCATAGTCTTCGGGAGGGAAACACCGGGGAGCTGTTTTTT
CDR3: CASSHSLREGNTGELFF

J: TRBJ2-1
V: TRBV5-1
D: TRBD1
size: -
DNA: TGCGCCAGCAGATCAAGCGACAATACCGGGACAGGGAAATACAATGAGCAGTTCTTC
CDR3: CASRSSDNTGTGKYNEQFF

J: TRBJ2-1
V: TRBV27
D: -
size: -
DNA: TGTGCCAGCAGTTTATCGGGGGCAAGCTCCTACAATGAGCAGTTCTTC
CDR3: CASSLSGASSYNEQFF

J: TRBJ1-5
V: TRBV28
D: TRBD1
size: -
DNA: TGTGCCAGCAGTTCCTTGGACAGGGGTAATCAGCCCCAGCATTTT
CDR3: CASSSLDRGNQPQHF

J: TRBJ2-3
V: TRBV5-1
D: -
size: -
DNA: TGCGCCAGCAGCTTGGTACCAGGAGGTTTGGCAGATACGCAGTATTTT
CDR3: CASSLVPGGLADTQYF

J: TRBJ2-7
V: TRBV29-1
D: TRBD2
size: -
DNA: TGCAGCGGTGGGACTAACTACGAGCAGTACTTC
CDR3: CSGGTNYEQYF

J: TRBJ2-3
V: TRBV3-1/TRBV3-2
D: TRBD2
size: -
DNA: TGTGCCAGCAGACACGGACTAGGTGGCACAGATACGCAGTATTTT
CDR3: CASRHGLGGTDTQYF

J: TRBJ2-5
V: TRBV18
D: -
size: -
DNA: TGTGCCAGCTCACCTACTAATCGAGAGACCCAGTACTTC
CDR3: CASSPTNRETQYF

J: TRBJ2-5
V: TRBV19
D: TRBD2
size: -
DNA: TGTGCCAGTAGTATAACGGGAGGGCAAGAGACCCAGTACTTC
CDR3: CASSITGGQETQYF

J: TRBJ2-5
V: TRBV15
D: -
size: -
DNA: TGTGCCACCAGCCTAAGGACTGTCGGCGAGACCCAGTACTTC
CDR3: CATSLRTVGETQYF

J: TRBJ2-3
V: TRBV28
D: -
size: -
DNA: TGTGCCAGCAGTCCTACGGGACGGGGGAGCCTTCGGTTTGCGGATACGCAGTATTTT
CDR3: CASSPTGRGSLRFADTQYF

J: TRBJ1-1
V: TRBV7-8
D: -
size: -
DNA: TGTGCCAGCAGCTTAGACTGGGGCTCTAATGAAGCTTTCTTT
CDR3: CASSLDWGSNEAFF

J: TRBJ2-7
V: TRBV11-3
D: TRBD2
size: few
DNA: TGTGCCAGCAGCTTCGGTAGCGGGAATTACGAGCAGTACTTC
CDR3: CASSFGSGNYEQYF